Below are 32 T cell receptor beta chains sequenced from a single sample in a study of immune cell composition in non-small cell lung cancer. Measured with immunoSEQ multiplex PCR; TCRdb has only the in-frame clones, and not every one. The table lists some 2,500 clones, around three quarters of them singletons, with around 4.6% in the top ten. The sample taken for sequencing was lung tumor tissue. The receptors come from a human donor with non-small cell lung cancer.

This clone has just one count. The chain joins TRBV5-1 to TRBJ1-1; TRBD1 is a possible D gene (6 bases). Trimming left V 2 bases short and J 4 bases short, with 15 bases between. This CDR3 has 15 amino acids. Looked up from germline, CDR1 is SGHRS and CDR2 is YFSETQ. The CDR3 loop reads CASSLQGGGGTEAFF. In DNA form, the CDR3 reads TGCGCCAGCAGCTTACAGGGAGGGGGTGGCACTGAAGCTTTCTTT.

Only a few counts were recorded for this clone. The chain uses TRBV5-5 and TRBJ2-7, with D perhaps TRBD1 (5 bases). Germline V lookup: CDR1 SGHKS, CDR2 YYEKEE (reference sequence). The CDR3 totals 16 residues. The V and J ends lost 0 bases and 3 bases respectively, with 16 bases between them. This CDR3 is CASSLVSRPRGYEQYF. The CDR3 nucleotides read TGTGCCAGCAGCTTGGTTTCTCGGCCTAGGGGCTACGAGCAGTACTTC.

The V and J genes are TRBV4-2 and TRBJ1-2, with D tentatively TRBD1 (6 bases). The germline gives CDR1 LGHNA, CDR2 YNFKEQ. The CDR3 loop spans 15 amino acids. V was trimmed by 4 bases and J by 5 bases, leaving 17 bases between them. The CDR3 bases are TGTGCCAGCAGCCTGACAGGCTCCGGGTATTATGGCTACACCTTC. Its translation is CASSLTGSGYYGYTF.

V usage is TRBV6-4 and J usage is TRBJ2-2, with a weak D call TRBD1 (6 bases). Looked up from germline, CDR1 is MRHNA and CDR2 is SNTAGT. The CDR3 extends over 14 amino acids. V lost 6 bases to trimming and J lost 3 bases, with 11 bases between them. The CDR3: CASRPKGDTGELFF. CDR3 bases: TGTGCCAGCAGGCCGAAGGGGGACACCGGGGAGCTGTTTTTT.

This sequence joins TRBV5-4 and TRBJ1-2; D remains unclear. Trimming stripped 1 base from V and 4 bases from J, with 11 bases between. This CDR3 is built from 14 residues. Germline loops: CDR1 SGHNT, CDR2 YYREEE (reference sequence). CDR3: CASSLNFGPYGYTF. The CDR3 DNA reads TGTGCCAGCAGCTTGAATTTTGGGCCCTATGGCTACACCTTC. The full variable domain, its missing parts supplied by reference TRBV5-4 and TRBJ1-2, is ETGVTQSPTHLIKTRGQQVTLRCSSQSGHNTVSWYQQALGQGPQFIFQYYREEENGRGNFPPRFSGLQFPNYSSELNVNALELDDSALYLCASSLNFGPYGYTFGSGTRLTVV.

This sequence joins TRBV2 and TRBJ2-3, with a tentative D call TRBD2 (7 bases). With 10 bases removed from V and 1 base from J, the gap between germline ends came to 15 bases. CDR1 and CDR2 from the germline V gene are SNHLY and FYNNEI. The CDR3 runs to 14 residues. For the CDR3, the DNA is TGTGCCACCAAGGGGGGGAGAGGCACAGATACGCAGTATTTT. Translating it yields CATKGGRGTDTQYF.

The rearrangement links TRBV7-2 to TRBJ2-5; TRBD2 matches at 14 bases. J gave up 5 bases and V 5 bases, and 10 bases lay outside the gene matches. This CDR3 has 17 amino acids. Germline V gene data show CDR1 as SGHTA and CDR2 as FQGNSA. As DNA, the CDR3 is TGTGCCAGCAGCGGTCTGACTAGCGGGAGGGGAATGGAGACCCAGTACTTC. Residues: CASSGLTSGRGMETQYF.

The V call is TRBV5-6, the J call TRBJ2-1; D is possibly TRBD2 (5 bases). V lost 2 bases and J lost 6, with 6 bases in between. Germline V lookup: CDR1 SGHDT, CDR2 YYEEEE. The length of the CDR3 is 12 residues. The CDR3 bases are TGTGCCAGCAGCTTCGGAGGCAATGAGCAGTTCTTC. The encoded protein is CASSFGGNEQFF.

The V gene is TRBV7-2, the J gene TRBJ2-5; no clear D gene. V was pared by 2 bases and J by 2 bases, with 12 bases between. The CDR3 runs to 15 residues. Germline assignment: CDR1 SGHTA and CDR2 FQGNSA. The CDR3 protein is CASSLYPTVQETQYF. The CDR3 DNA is TGTGCCAGCAGCTTATACCCCACGGTACAAGAGACCCAGTACTTC.

The CDR3 is CASSPPGLAGLYNEQFF. In DNA, the CDR3 is TGTGCCAGCTCACCACCGGGACTAGCGGGTTTATACAATGAGCAGTTCTTC. This chain links TRBV18 with TRBJ2-1, with 12 bases lining up with TRBD2. The CDR3 covers 17 residues. V dropped 0 bases and J dropped 4; count of bases not matched to a gene: 4. Germline V gives CDR1 KGHSH, CDR2 LQKENI.

CDR3 nucleotide sequence: TGTGCCAGCAGGTTTTATGGACAGGGATGGACTGAAGCTTTCTTT. Its protein product is CASRFYGQGWTEAFF. V gene TRBV28 combines with J gene TRBJ1-1; TRBD1 matches 8 bases. After removal of 6 bases from V and 5 bases from J, the junction contained 11 bases not matched to a gene. This CDR3 is 15 amino acids long. The germline CDR1 and CDR2 sequences are MDHEN and SYDVKM.

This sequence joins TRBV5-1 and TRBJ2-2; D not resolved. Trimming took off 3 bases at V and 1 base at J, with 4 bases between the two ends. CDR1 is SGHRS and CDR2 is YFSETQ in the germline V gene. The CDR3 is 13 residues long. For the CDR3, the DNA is TGCGCCAGCAGCTCGAGGAACACCGGGGAGCTGTTTTTT. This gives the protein CASSSRNTGELFF.

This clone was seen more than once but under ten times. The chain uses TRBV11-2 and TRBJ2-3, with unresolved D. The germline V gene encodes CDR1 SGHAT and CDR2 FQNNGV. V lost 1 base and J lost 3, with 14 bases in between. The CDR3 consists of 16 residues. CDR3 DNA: TGTGCCAGCAGCTTAGTAGGAGTAGGTTCAACAGATACGCAGTATTTT. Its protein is CASSLVGVGSTDTQYF. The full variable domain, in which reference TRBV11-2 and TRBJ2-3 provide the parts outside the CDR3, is EAGVAQSPRYKIIEKRQSVAFWCNPISGHATLYWYQQILGQGPKLLIQFQNNGVVDDSQLPKDRFSAERLKGVDSTLKIQPAKLEDSAVYLCASSLVGVGSTDTQYFGPGTRLTVL.

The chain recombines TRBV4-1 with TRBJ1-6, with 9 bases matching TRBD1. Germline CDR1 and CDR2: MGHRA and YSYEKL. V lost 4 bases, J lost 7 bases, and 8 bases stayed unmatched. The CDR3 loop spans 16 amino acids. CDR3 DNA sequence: TGCGCCAGCAGCCGGGCGACAGGGGGAACCAATTCACCCCTCCACTTT. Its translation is CASSRATGGTNSPLHF.

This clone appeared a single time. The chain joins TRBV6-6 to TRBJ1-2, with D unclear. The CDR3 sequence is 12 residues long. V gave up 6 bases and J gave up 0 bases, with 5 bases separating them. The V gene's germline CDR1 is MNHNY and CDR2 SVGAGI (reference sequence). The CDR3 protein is CASSQTNYGYTF. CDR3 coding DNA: TGTGCCAGCAGCCAGACTAACTATGGCTACACCTTC.

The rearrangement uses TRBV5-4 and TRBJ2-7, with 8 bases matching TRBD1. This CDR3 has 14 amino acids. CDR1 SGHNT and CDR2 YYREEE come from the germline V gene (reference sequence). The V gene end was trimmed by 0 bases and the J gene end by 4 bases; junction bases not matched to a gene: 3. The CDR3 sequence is CASSLVGTGYEQYF. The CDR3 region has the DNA TGTGCCAGCAGCTTGGTGGGGACAGGTTACGAGCAGTACTTC.

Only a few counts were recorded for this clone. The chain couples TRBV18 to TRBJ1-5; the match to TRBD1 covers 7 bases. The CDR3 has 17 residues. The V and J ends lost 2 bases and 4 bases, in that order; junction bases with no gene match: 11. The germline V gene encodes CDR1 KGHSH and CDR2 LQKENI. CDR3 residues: CASSPKAPDRVNQPQHF. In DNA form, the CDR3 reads TGTGCCAGCTCACCAAAAGCCCCCGACAGGGTTAATCAGCCCCAGCATTTT. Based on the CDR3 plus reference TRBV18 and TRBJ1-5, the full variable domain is NAGVMQNPRHLVRRRGQEARLRCSPMKGHSHVYWYRQLPEEGLKFMVYLQKENIIDESGMPKERFSAEFPKEGPSILRIQQVVRGDSAAYFCASSPKAPDRVNQPQHFGDGTRLSIL.

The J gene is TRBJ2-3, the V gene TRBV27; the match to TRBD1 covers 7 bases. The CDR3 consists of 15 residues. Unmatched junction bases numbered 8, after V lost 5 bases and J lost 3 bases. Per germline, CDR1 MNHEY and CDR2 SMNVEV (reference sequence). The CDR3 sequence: CASSPRDRPTDTQYF. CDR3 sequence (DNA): TGTGCCAGCAGTCCCCGGGACAGACCTACAGATACGCAGTATTTT.

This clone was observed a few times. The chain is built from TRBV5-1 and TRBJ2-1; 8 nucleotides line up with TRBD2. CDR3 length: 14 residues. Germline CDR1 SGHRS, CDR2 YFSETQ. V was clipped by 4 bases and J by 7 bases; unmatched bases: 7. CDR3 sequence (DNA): TGCGCCAGCAGCCCAGCGGGAGCTGTAAATGAGCAGTTCTTC. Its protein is CASSPAGAVNEQFF.

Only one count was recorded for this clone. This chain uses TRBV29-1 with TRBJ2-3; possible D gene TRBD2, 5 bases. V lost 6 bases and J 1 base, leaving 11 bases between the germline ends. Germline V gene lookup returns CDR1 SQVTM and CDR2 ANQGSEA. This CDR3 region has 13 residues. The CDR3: CSVEAPGTDTQYF. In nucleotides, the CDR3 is TGCAGCGTGGAGGCCCCCGGCACAGATACGCAGTATTTT.

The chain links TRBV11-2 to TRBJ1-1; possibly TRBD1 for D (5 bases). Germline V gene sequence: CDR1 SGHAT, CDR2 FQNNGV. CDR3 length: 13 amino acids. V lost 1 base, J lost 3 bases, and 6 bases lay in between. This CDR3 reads CASSLVGDTEAFF. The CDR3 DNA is TGTGCCAGCAGCTTAGTAGGGGACACTGAAGCTTTCTTT.

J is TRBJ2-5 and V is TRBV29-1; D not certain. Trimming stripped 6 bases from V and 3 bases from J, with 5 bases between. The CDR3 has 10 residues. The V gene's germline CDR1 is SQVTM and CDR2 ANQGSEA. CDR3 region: CSVREETQYF. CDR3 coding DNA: TGCAGCGTCCGGGAAGAGACCCAGTACTTC.

This CDR3 is CASSGLAGAHEQYF. DNA for the CDR3: TGTGCCAGCAGCGGACTAGCGGGAGCCCACGAGCAGTACTTC. The chain links TRBV13 to TRBJ2-7; 13 nucleotides agree with TRBD2. The V gene's germline CDR1 is PRHDT and CDR2 FYEKMQ (reference sequence). This CDR3 has 14 amino acids. V gave up 5 bases and J gave up 5 bases; unmatched junction bases: 3.

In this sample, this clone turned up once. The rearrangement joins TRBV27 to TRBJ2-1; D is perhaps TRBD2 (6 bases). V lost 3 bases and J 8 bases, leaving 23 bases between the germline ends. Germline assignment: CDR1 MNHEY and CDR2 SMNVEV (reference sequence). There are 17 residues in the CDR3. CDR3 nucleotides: TGTGCCAGCAGTTTCGGGACCGAGGTCCGGGGGTTCGATGAGCAGTTCTTC. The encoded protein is CASSFGTEVRGFDEQFF.

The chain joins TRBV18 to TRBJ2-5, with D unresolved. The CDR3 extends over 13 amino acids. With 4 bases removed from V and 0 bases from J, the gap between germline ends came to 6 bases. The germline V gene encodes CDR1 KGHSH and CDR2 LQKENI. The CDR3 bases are TGTGCCAGCTCACTCGGGTACCAAGAGACCCAGTACTTC. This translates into CASSLGYQETQYF.

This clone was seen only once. CDR3 sequence: CASSLRTFLTGNEQFF. CDR3 DNA: TGTGCCAGCAGCCTCCGGACTTTCCTAACGGGGAATGAGCAGTTCTTC. The chain recombines TRBV7-9 with TRBJ2-1; D is perhaps TRBD2 (5 bases). CDR3 size: 16 residues. Trimming stripped 5 bases from V and 7 bases from J, with 21 bases between. Germline values: CDR1 SEHNR, CDR2 FQNEAQ (reference sequence).

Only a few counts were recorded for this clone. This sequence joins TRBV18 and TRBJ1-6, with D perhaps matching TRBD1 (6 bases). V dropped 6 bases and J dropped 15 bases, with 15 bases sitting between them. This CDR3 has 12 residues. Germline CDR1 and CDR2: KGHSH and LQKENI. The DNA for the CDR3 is TGTGCCAGCTCGTCCGGGGAGGGACACCTCCACTTT. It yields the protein CASSSGEGHLHF.

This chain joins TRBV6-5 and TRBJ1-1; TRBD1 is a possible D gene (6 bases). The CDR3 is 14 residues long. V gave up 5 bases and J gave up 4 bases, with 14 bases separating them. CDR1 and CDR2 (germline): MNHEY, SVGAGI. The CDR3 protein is CASSNAQGFTEAFF. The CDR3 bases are TGTGCCAGCAGTAACGCACAGGGTTTCACTGAAGCTTTCTTT.

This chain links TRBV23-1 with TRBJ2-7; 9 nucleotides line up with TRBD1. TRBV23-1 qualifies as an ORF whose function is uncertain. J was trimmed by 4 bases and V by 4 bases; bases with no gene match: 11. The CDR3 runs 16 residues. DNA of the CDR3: TGCGCCAGCAGTCGGCGACAGGGACAGGGAGATTACGAGCAGTACTTC. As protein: CASSRRQGQGDYEQYF.

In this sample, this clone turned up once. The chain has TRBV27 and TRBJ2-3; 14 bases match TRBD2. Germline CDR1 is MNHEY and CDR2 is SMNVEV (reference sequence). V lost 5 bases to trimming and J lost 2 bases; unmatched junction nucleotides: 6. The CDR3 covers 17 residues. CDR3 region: CASSTRLAGGLTDTQYF. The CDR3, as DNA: TGTGCCAGCAGTACGCGACTAGCGGGGGGGCTCACAGATACGCAGTATTTT.

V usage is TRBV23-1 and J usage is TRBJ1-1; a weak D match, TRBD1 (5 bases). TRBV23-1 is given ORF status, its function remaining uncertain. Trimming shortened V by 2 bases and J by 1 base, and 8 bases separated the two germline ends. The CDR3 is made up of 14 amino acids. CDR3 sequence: CASSQAQGNTEAFF. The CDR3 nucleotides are TGCGCCAGCAGTCAAGCCCAGGGGAACACTGAAGCTTTCTTT.

DNA for the CDR3: TGCAGCGGCCTCAAACAGGGGGTGGAGACCCAGTACTTC. Translation: CSGLKQGVETQYF. V and J are TRBV29-1 and TRBJ2-5; 8 nucleotides align to TRBD1. CDR1 is SQVTM, CDR2 ANQGSEA, per germline. The CDR3 is made up of 13 amino acids. Losses at the gene ends were 7 bases for V and 5 bases for J; bases not matched to a gene: 9.